This TCR beta chain was sequenced during a study of cytotoxic CD8 clonotypes in ibrutinib-treated CLL. V trimming: 6 bases; J trimming: 1 base; junction bases outside the gene matches: 0. This CDR3 has 13 residues. Germline CDR1 is MNHNY and CDR2 is SVGAGI (reference sequence). The protocol was immunoSEQ multiplex PCR, while the TCRdb copy is restricted to in-frame clones and leaves out a portion. The table lists about 140,000 clones, around 93% of them singletons. Sample: PBMCs, taken after 12 months of ibrutinib treatment. This TCR derives from a human donor with chronic lymphocytic leukemia. V is TRBV6-6 and J is TRBJ2-4, with 7 bases fitting TRBD2. CDR3 sequence (DNA): TGTGCCAGCAGCGGGGGGGCCAAAAACATTCAGTACTTC. Its protein is CASSGGAKNIQYF.